The 20 T cell receptor beta chains presented below share a single source sample, sequenced in a study of blood T cell repertoires in COVID-19. The method was immunoSEQ multiplex PCR; TCRdb's version includes in-frame clones alone and lacks a portion of them. The sample lists some 28,000 clones, roughly nine tenths occurring once. The sample consisted of peripheral blood. These receptors all come from a man aged 55 to 70 with acute or convalescent COVID-19.

The chain carries TRBV5-6 and TRBJ2-1; D perhaps matches TRBD1 (5 bases). The CDR3 is 15 residues long. The germline gives CDR1 SGHDT, CDR2 YYEEEE. Trimming took off 1 base at V and 2 bases at J, with 10 bases between the two ends. The CDR3 loop is CASSLKRGPYNEQFF. CDR3 in DNA: TGTGCCAGCAGCTTGAAAAGGGGCCCCTACAATGAGCAGTTCTTC.

The rearrangement joins TRBV5-6 to TRBJ2-7, with D possibly TRBD1 on 6 matching bases. Germline CDR1 reads SGHDT; CDR2 reads YYEEEE. The CDR3 runs 17 residues. V shed 1 base and J shed 0 bases, with 17 bases lying between them. The CDR3 here is CASSLWGDRKSSYEQYF. CDR3 nucleotides: TGTGCCAGCAGCTTGTGGGGTGACAGGAAAAGCTCCTACGAGCAGTACTTC.

This chain joins TRBV13 and TRBJ1-4; no clear D. This CDR3 contains 13 residues. With 0 bases removed from V and 10 bases from J, the gap between germline ends came to 9 bases. Germline CDR1 PRHDT, CDR2 FYEKMQ (reference sequence). The CDR3 protein is CASSLGREGKLFF. The CDR3 DNA reads TGTGCCAGCAGCTTAGGCAGAGAGGGAAAACTGTTTTTT. The full variable domain, its missing parts supplied by reference TRBV13 and TRBJ1-4, is AAGVIQSPRHLIKEKRETATLKCYPIPRHDTVYWYQQGPGQDPQFLISFYEKMQSDKGSIPDRFSAQQFSDYHSELNMSSLELGDSALYFCASSLGREGKLFFGSGTQLSVL.

The gene calls are TRBV9 and TRBJ2-1, with 7 bases that match TRBD2. Germline CDR1 and CDR2: SGDLS and YYNGEE. J lost 7 bases, V lost 0 bases, and 13 bases had no gene match. The CDR3 runs to 17 residues. CDR3: CASSVVWGGSAGNEQFF. Here the CDR3 DNA reads TGTGCCAGCAGCGTAGTTTGGGGCGGGAGTGCTGGGAATGAGCAGTTCTTC.

The rearrangement links TRBV20-1 to TRBJ1-1; D is uncertain. CDR3 length: 11 residues. The germline V gene encodes CDR1 DFQATT and CDR2 SNEGSKA (reference sequence). V was pared by 6 bases and J by 4 bases, with 9 bases between. CDR3 DNA: TGCAGTGCAGGGAGTATCACTGAAGCTTTCTTT. Translating it yields CSAGSITEAFF.

This chain joins TRBV21-1 and TRBJ1-2; TRBD1, the table's D call, was not compared with the DNA. TRBV21-1 is tagged as a pseudogene. CDR3 length: 13 amino acids. The CDR3, as DNA: TGTGCCAGCAGCAAAGGGGCAGGTTATGGCTACACCTTC. Translated: CASSKGAGYGYTF.

The genes are TRBV27 and TRBJ2-3; a weak D match, TRBD2 (6 bases). From germline, CDR1 is MNHEY and CDR2 SMNVEV (reference sequence). The CDR3 contains 15 residues. V shed 7 bases and J shed 2 bases, with 16 bases lying between them. The CDR3 nucleotides read TGTGCCAGCACCACCTATGGCGGGGACACAGATACGCAGTATTTT. Its translation: CASTTYGGDTDTQYF.

This rearrangement joins TRBV28 to TRBJ1-1; 8 bases line up with TRBD1. The CDR3 runs to 14 residues. Germline V lookup: CDR1 MDHEN, CDR2 SYDVKM. V dropped 2 bases and J dropped 5; count of bases not matched to a gene: 4. Written as DNA, the CDR3 is TGTGCCAGCAGTTTACGGACAGGGTGGACTGAAGCTTTCTTT. It codes for CASSLRTGWTEAFF.

The chain employs TRBV5-1 and TRBJ2-7; 10 bases are a match to TRBD2. Germline CDR1 SGHRS, CDR2 YFSETQ. V lost 0 bases and J lost 3; bases outside the gene matches: 6. The CDR3 extends over 16 amino acids. The CDR3 here is CASSLASGSGFYEQYF. CDR3 in DNA: TGCGCCAGCAGCTTGGCTAGCGGGAGTGGATTCTACGAGCAGTACTTC.

V and J are TRBV7-8 and TRBJ2-5; 7 nucleotides match TRBD1. V gave up 4 bases and J gave up 1 base; unmatched junction bases: 9. CDR3 length equals 16 residues. The germline CDR1 and CDR2 sequences are SGHVS and FQNEAQ. The CDR3 sequence: CASSSDPRGTQETQYF. CDR3 in DNA: TGTGCCAGCAGCTCCGACCCCAGGGGGACCCAAGAGACCCAGTACTTC.

This sequence joins TRBV6-1 and TRBJ1-1; D is ambiguous. Per the germline V gene, CDR1 is MNHNS and CDR2 is SASEGT. There are 14 residues in the CDR3. The ends were cut back, 0 bases at V and 1 base at J, with 6 bases in the middle. The CDR3 sequence is CASSEAATNTEAFF. CDR3 nucleotide sequence: TGTGCCAGCAGTGAAGCAGCCACGAACACTGAAGCTTTCTTT.

V is TRBV7-2 and J is TRBJ1-2; D unresolved. The CDR3 sequence is 16 residues long. Trimming removed 2 bases at V and 0 bases at J, with 13 bases between. Looked up from germline, CDR1 is SGHTA and CDR2 is FQGNSA. CDR3 sequence reads: CASSLQHGGANYGYTF. The CDR3 DNA is TGTGCCAGCAGCTTACAACATGGTGGAGCTAACTATGGCTACACCTTC.

The CDR3 here is CATSGTPTDTQYF. CDR3 bases: TGCGCCACCTCCGGGACTCCCACAGATACGCAGTATTTT. The rearrangement joins TRBV5-1 to TRBJ2-3; tentative D call: TRBD2 (6 bases). The CDR3 is made up of 13 amino acids. Germline values: CDR1 SGHRS, CDR2 YFSETQ. The V gene lost 9 bases and the J gene lost 2 bases, with 13 bases spanning the gap.

This clone was observed once. This rearrangement joins TRBV18 to TRBJ1-5; D gene ambiguous. There are 15 residues in the CDR3. Germline V gene lookup returns CDR1 KGHSH and CDR2 LQKENI. V was clipped by 0 bases and J by 3 bases, with 9 bases between them. The CDR3 nucleotides read TGTGCCAGCTCACCACCGTCAGTCGCCAATCAGCCCCAGCATTTT. Translated, it gives CASSPPSVANQPQHF.

The V and J genes are TRBV9 and TRBJ2-1; TRBD2 aligns across 12 bases. The CDR3 is made up of 18 amino acids. V was clipped by 3 bases and J by 1 base; unmatched bases: 8. Germline V CDR1 and CDR2: SGDLS, YYNGEE. The CDR3 is CASSDHHGTSGSYNEQFF. The CDR3 coding sequence is TGTGCCAGCAGCGACCACCACGGGACTAGCGGGTCCTACAATGAGCAGTTCTTC.

This chain's CDR3 is CASSLQAGGITGELFF. CDR3 in DNA: TGTGCCAGCAGCTTACAGGCGGGAGGGATCACCGGGGAGCTGTTTTTT. The chain joins TRBV7-2 to TRBJ2-2; 9 bases match TRBD2. The V segment lost 2 bases and the J segment 4 bases; nucleotides outside the gene matches: 5. CDR1 and CDR2 from the germline V gene are SGHTA and FQGNSA. The CDR3 covers 16 residues.

This clone was seen once. The chain is built from TRBV2 and TRBJ1-2; no definite D call. Germline V gene lookup returns CDR1 SNHLY and CDR2 FYNNEI. Trimming shortened V by 4 bases and J by 0 bases, and 6 bases separated the two germline ends. The CDR3 has 13 residues. The CDR3 loop reads CASSGSSNYGYTF. The CDR3 DNA reads as TGTGCCAGCAGTGGTAGTTCTAACTATGGCTACACCTTC.

The CDR3 loop reads CASSVPRGRGRVYNEQFF. CDR3 nucleotides: TGTGCCAGTAGTGTTCCCCGGGGACGAGGGAGGGTCTACAATGAGCAGTTCTTC. This rearrangement joins TRBV19 to TRBJ2-1; 7 nucleotides match TRBD2. In germline, CDR1 is LNHDA, CDR2 SQIVND (reference sequence). The V and J ends lost 5 bases and 3 bases, in that order; junction bases with no gene match: 16. The CDR3 spans 18 residues.

V usage is TRBV2 and J usage is TRBJ2-7; 14 bases are a match to TRBD2. There are 16 residues in the CDR3. Per germline, CDR1 SNHLY and CDR2 FYNNEI. V shed 8 bases, J shed 3 bases, and the junction held 9 bases outside the gene matches. The CDR3 is CASGSGTSGSSYEQYF. The CDR3 bases are TGTGCCAGCGGATCCGGGACTAGCGGGAGCAGCTACGAGCAGTACTTC.

This clone was picked up a small number of times. CDR3 in amino acids: CAWSRSSTGAYGYTF. The CDR3 coding sequence is TGTGCCTGGAGTAGATCTTCGACAGGGGCTTATGGCTACACCTTC. The V gene is TRBV30, the J gene TRBJ1-2; 8 bases line up with TRBD1. CDR3 length equals 15 residues. The germline V gene has CDR1 GTSNPN and CDR2 SVGIG (reference sequence). V shed 2 bases and J 5 bases; nucleotides not matched to a gene: 10.